Below, one T cell receptor beta chain is given with its context. The antigen is not known. Of the isolated RNA, all was reverse transcribed, and so the sequenced material was expressed TCRB transcripts. Mean read depth for naive, central memory and regulatory T cell samples was roughly 4 million reads. Sequencing was performed with immunoSEQ multiplex PCR; in TCRdb, only in-frame clones are kept and a portion is missing. The table lists 250,000 to 350,000 clones, 15% of them singletons, with 0.015% to 0.017% in the top ten. The source of the sample is a study of beta chain features in type 1 diabetes. Findings of the study overall: VDJ junctions in type 1 diabetes patients carried more deletions and fewer insertions. Shorter TCRB CDR3s, moderately but significantly so, were found in Type 1 diabetes patients in all four CD4+ subsets.

Germline V lookup: CDR1 MNHNY, CDR2 SVGAGI (reference sequence). Trimming shortened V by 6 bases and J by 5 bases, and 10 bases separated the two germline ends. The CDR3 contains 12 residues. The chain employs TRBV6-6 and TRBJ2-5, with unresolved D. Specimen: naive CD4+ T cells from blood. This TCR came from a man between 18 and 29 years old with type 1 diabetes. The CDR3 loop is CASRGAVETQYF. CDR3 bases: TGTGCCAGCAGAGGAGCAGTTGAGACCCAGTACTTC.